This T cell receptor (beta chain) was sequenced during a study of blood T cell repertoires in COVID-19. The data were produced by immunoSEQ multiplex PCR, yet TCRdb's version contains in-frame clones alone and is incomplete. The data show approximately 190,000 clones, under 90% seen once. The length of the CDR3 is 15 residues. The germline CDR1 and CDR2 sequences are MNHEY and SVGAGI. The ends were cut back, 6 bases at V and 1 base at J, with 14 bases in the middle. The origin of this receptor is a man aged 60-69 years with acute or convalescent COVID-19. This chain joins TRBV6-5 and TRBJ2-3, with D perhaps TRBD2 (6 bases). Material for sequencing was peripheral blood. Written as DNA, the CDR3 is TGTGCCAGCAGGAGGCGGGGTAGCGGCACAGATACGCAGTATTTT. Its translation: CASRRRGSGTDTQYF.